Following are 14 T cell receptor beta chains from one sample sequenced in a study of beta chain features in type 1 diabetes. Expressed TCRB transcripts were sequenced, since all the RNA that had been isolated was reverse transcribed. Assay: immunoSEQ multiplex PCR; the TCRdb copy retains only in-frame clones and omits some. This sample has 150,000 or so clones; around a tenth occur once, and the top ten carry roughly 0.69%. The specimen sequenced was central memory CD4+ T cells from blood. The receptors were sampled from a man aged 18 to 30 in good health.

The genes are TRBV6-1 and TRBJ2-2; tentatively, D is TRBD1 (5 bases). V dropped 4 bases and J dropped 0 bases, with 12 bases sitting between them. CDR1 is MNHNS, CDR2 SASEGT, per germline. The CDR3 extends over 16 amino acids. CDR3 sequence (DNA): TGTGCCAGCAGTGTGACAGCCTACTCGAACACCGGGGAGCTGTTTTTT. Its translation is CASSVTAYSNTGELFF.

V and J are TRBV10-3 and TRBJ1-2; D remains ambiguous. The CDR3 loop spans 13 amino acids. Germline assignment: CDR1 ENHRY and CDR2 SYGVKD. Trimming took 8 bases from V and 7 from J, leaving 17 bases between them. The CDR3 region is CAISPGRGGGYTF. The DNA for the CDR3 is TGTGCCATCTCGCCGGGCCGGGGAGGTGGCTACACCTTC.

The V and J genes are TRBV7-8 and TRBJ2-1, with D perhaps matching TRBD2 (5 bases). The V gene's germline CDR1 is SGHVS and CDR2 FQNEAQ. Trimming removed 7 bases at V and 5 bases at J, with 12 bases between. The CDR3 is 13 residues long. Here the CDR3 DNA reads TGTGCCAGCATAATAGGGAGAAACAATGAGCAGTTCTTC. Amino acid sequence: CASIIGRNNEQFF.

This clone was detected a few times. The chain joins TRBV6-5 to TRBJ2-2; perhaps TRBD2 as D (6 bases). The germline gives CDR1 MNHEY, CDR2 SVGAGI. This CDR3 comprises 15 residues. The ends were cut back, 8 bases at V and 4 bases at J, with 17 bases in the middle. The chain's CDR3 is CASVTPGRGTGELFF. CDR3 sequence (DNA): TGTGCCAGCGTGACACCGGGGCGGGGCACCGGGGAGCTGTTTTTT.

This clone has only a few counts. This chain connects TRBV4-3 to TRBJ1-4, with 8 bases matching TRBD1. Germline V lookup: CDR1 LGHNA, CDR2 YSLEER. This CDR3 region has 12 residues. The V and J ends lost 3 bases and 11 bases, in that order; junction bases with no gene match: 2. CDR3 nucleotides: TGCGCCAGCAGCCAGGGGGACAGGAAACTGTTTTTT. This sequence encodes CASSQGDRKLFF.

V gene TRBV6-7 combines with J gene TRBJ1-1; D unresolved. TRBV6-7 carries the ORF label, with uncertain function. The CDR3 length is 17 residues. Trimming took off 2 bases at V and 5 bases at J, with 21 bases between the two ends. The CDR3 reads CASSYVVYEGRGTEAFF. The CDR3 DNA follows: TGTGCCAGCAGTTACGTGGTCTATGAGGGAAGAGGTACTGAAGCTTTCTTT.

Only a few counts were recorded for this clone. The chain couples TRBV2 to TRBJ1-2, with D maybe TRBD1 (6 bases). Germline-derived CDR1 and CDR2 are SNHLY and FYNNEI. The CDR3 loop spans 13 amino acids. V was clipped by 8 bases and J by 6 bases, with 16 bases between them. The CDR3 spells CASGGGLVDGYTF. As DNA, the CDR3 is TGTGCCAGCGGGGGGGGCCTTGTCGATGGCTACACCTTC.

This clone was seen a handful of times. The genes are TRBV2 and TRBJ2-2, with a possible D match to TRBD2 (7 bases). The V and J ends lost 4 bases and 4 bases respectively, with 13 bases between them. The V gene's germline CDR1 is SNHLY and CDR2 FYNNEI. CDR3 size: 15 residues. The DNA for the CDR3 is TGTGCCAGCAGTGGGAATGGGGGGGCCACCGGGGAGCTGTTTTTT. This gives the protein CASSGNGGATGELFF. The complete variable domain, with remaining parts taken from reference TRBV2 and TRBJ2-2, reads EPEVTQTPSHQVTQMGQEVILRCVPISNHLYFYWYRQILGQKVEFLVSFYNNEISEKSEIFDDQFSVERPDGSNFTLKIRSTKLEDSAMYFCASSGNGGATGELFFGEGSRLTVL.

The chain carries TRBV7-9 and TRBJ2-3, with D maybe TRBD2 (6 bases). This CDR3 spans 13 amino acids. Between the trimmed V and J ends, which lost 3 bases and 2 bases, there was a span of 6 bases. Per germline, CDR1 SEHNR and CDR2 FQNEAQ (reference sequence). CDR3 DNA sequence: TGTGCCAGCAGCTTGGACTACACAGATACGCAGTATTTT. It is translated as CASSLDYTDTQYF.

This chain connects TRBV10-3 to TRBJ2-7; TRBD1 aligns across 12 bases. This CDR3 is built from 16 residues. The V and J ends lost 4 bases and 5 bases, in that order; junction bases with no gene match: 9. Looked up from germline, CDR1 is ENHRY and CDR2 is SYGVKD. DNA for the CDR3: TGTGCCATCAGTGGAAGGTCGGGACAGGGGGCCGACGAGCAGTACTTC. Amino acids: CAISGRSGQGADEQYF.

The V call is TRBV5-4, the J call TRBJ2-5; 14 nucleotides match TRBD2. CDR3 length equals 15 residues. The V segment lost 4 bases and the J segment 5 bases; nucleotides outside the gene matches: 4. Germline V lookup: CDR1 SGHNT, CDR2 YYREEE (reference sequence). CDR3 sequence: CASSPRTSGGETQYF. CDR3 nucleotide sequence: TGTGCCAGCAGCCCCCGGACTAGCGGGGGGGAGACCCAGTACTTC.

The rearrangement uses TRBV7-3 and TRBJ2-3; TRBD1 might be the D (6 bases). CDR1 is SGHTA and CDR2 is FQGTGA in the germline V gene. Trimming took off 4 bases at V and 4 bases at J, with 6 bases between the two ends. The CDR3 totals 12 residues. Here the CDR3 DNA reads TGTGCCAGCAGCTCAGGGGCAGATACGCAGTATTTT. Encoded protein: CASSSGADTQYF.

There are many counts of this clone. CDR3 protein: CSVRHRGSYEQYF. The CDR3 nucleotides read TGCAGCGTTCGACACCGGGGCTCCTACGAGCAGTACTTC. The chain employs TRBV29-1 and TRBJ2-7, with D possibly TRBD2 on 5 matching bases. This CDR3 is built from 13 residues. From germline, CDR1 is SQVTM and CDR2 ANQGSEA. Trimming cost V 5 bases and J 0 bases, with 11 bases left between them.

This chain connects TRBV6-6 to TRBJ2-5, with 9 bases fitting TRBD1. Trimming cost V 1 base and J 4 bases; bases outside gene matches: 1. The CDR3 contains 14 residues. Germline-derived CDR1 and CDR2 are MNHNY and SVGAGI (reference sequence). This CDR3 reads CASSYYRGPETQYF. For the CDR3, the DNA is TGTGCCAGCAGTTACTACAGGGGGCCAGAGACCCAGTACTTC.